The 18 T cell receptor beta chains below all came from one sample that was sequenced in a study of blood T cell repertoires in COVID-19. Only in-frame clones appear in the TCRdb table, and some are missing; sequencing was by immunoSEQ multiplex PCR. Among over 250,000 clones listed, over 75% were seen once. Sequenced sample: PBMCs or T cells enriched from blood (not recorded which). These receptors were taken from a woman aged 30 to 39 who had recovered from COVID-19.

The chain joins TRBV28 to TRBJ2-3; TRBD1 matches at 10 bases. Germline V CDR1 and CDR2: MDHEN, SYDVKM. The CDR3 is 14 residues long. The J segment lost 6 bases and the V segment lost 5 bases, leaving 5 bases of the junction unmatched. The CDR3 reads CASSTDRGTDTQYF. The CDR3 region has the DNA TGTGCCAGCAGTACGGACAGGGGGACCGATACGCAGTATTTT.

This clone is a singleton in its sample. V and J are TRBV4-1 and TRBJ2-7; D is uncertain. The germline V gene has CDR1 MGHRA and CDR2 YSYEKL. This CDR3 region has 15 residues. Trimming shortened V by 1 base and J by 0 bases, and 10 bases separated the two germline ends. The chain's CDR3 is CASSQVHGTSYEQYF. CDR3 nucleotides: TGCGCCAGCAGCCAAGTCCACGGTACCTCCTACGAGCAGTACTTC.

The rearrangement links TRBV15 to TRBJ1-4; 11 bases align to TRBD1. Germline lookup yields CDR1 LNHNV and CDR2 YYDKDF (reference sequence). The V and J ends lost 8 bases and 7 bases, in that order; junction bases with no gene match: 6. The CDR3 extends over 14 amino acids. The CDR3 nucleotides are TGTGCCACCGGCCCGGGACAGGGGGGTGAAAAACTGTTTTTT. The encoded protein is CATGPGQGGEKLFF.

The chain carries TRBV7-2 and TRBJ2-1; 7 nucleotides align to TRBD2. The length of the CDR3 is 19 residues. The V gene end was trimmed by 6 bases and the J gene end by 1 base; junction bases not matched to a gene: 18. CDR1 SGHTA and CDR2 FQGNSA come from the germline V gene. The CDR3 sequence is CASRVEFRRVGGSYNEQFF. DNA for the CDR3: TGTGCCAGCAGGGTAGAATTCAGGCGAGTCGGGGGGTCCTACAATGAGCAGTTCTTC.

The V gene is TRBV28, the J gene TRBJ1-1; weak D call: TRBD1 (6 bases). The germline V gene has CDR1 MDHEN and CDR2 SYDVKM. The V end was cut by 3 bases, the J end by 0 bases, with 11 bases between. The CDR3 length is 15 residues. In nucleotides, the CDR3 is TGTGCCAGCAGTTTGGCCCAGGGGATGAACACTGAAGCTTTCTTT. This translates into CASSLAQGMNTEAFF.

The chain links TRBV9 to TRBJ2-3, with a possible D match to TRBD2 (6 bases). Trimming removed 5 bases at V and 0 bases at J, with 16 bases between. This CDR3 region has 16 residues. Germline CDR1 reads SGDLS; CDR2 reads YYNGEE. The CDR3 here is CASSRDLSGSTDTQYF. The CDR3 DNA reads as TGTGCCAGCAGTCGCGACCTTAGCGGTAGCACAGATACGCAGTATTTT.

The chain recombines TRBV7-9 with TRBJ2-7; D unresolved. V was cut by 6 bases and J by 0 bases, with 24 bases left in between. The germline V gene has CDR1 SEHNR and CDR2 FQNEAQ (reference sequence). This CDR3 is built from 18 residues. Here the CDR3 DNA reads TGTGCCAGCAGTACCAACTTGCAGCTTAGCCTAGACTCCTACGAGCAGTACTTC. Its translation is CASSTNLQLSLDSYEQYF.

V usage is TRBV5-4 and J usage is TRBJ2-7; 10 nucleotides line up with TRBD1. There are 17 residues in the CDR3. With 1 base clipped from V and 3 bases from J, the junction kept 10 bases outside the gene matches. CDR1 is SGHNT and CDR2 is YYREEE in the germline V gene (reference sequence). The DNA of the CDR3 is TGTGCCAGCAGCTTGACCCGGGGACAGGGGATAGGCTACGAGCAGTACTTC. It encodes CASSLTRGQGIGYEQYF.

The V gene is TRBV27, the J gene TRBJ1-2; D unclear. CDR1 MNHEY and CDR2 SMNVEV come from the germline V gene (reference sequence). The V gene lost 5 bases and the J gene lost 4 bases, with 11 bases spanning the gap. CDR3 size: 13 residues. The CDR3 nucleotides read TGTGCCAGCAGTACTGCAGGTACCTATGGCTACACCTTC. Its translation is CASSTAGTYGYTF.

The genes are TRBV3-1 (or the pseudogene TRBV3-2) and TRBJ2-2, with TRBD1 identical over 12 bases. Germline trimming cut 4 bases from V and 0 bases from J; bases unmatched to any gene: 6. The CDR3 is made up of 18 amino acids. Germline lookup yields CDR1 LGHDT and CDR2 YNNKEL (reference sequence). The CDR3 sequence: CASSLGTGGVSNTGELFF. CDR3 nucleotides: TGTGCCAGCAGCCTAGGGACAGGGGGCGTATCGAACACCGGGGAGCTGTTTTTT.

This clone was counted between two and nine times. This chain joins TRBV15 and TRBJ2-7, with 9 bases that match TRBD1. The V segment lost 0 bases and the J segment 5 bases; nucleotides outside the gene matches: 8. Germline CDR1 and CDR2: LNHNV and YYDKDF (reference sequence). This CDR3 spans 16 amino acids. The CDR3 DNA follows: TGTGCCACCAGCAGAGATATGGGACAGGGACGGAACGAGCAGTACTTC. Protein sequence: CATSRDMGQGRNEQYF.

This clone showed up just once. This chain uses TRBV5-1 with TRBJ2-3, with a tentative D call TRBD2 (6 bases). The CDR3 has 18 residues. Trimming took off 4 bases at V and 6 bases at J, with 27 bases between the two ends. CDR1 and CDR2 from the germline V gene are SGHRS and YFSETQ. CDR3 residues: CASSPGTSYPPQTDTQYF. The DNA of the CDR3 is TGCGCCAGCAGCCCCGGGACTTCTTACCCACCACAAACCGATACGCAGTATTTT.

The chain couples TRBV3-1 (or the pseudogene TRBV3-2) to TRBJ1-5; possible D gene TRBD1, 6 bases. V was shortened by 3 bases and J by 4 bases, with 13 bases between the two germline ends. This CDR3 region has 15 residues. The germline gives CDR1 LGHDT, CDR2 YNNKEL (reference sequence). The CDR3 nucleotides are TGTGCCAGCAGCCAGGGGTCAGGGGTAAATCAGCCCCAGCATTTT. Its protein is CASSQGSGVNQPQHF.

This rearrangement joins TRBV28 to TRBJ1-4; D is ambiguous. In germline, CDR1 is MDHEN, CDR2 SYDVKM. Between the trimmed V and J ends, which lost 3 bases and 7 bases, there was a span of 12 bases. The CDR3 is 14 residues long. CDR3 sequence reads: CASSFGSSAEKLFF. The DNA for the CDR3 is TGTGCCAGCAGTTTCGGGTCCTCCGCTGAAAAACTGTTTTTT. The full variable domain, its missing parts supplied by reference TRBV28 and TRBJ1-4, is DVKVTQSSRYLVKRTGEKVFLECVQDMDHENMFWYRQDPGLGLRLIYFSYDVKMKEKGDIPEGYSVSREKKERFSLILESASTNQTSMYLCASSFGSSAEKLFFGSGTQLSVL.

This chain links TRBV5-6 with TRBJ1-4, with 7 bases identical to TRBD1. This CDR3 spans 18 amino acids. With 0 bases clipped from V and 4 bases from J, the junction kept 12 bases outside the gene matches. Germline V CDR1 and CDR2: SGHDT, YYEEEE. The CDR3 sequence: CASSLEGRGSGNNEKLFF. The DNA of the CDR3 is TGTGCCAGCAGCTTGGAAGGCAGGGGGTCGGGCAATAATGAAAAACTGTTTTTT.

The rearrangement links TRBV24-1 to TRBJ1-1; 7 positions match TRBD1. Germline assignment: CDR1 KGHDR and CDR2 SFDVKD. There are 14 residues in the CDR3. The junction had 6 bases not matched to a gene; V was cut back by 4 bases and J by 5 bases. DNA of the CDR3: TGTGCCACCAGTGACCATACAGGGGATACTGAAGCTTTCTTT. Its translation: CATSDHTGDTEAFF.

This sequence joins TRBV3-1 (or the pseudogene TRBV3-2) and TRBJ1-3, with no clear D. V was shortened by 4 bases and J by 0 bases, with 22 bases between the two germline ends. The germline V gene encodes CDR1 LGHDT and CDR2 YNNKEL (reference sequence). The CDR3 consists of 19 residues. CDR3 DNA: TGTGCCAGCAGCCGAGGGTTGGTTCGGGTTCCGAGCTCTGGAAACACCATATATTTT. The encoded protein is CASSRGLVRVPSSGNTIYF.

V gene TRBV19 combines with J gene TRBJ2-7; D perhaps matches TRBD1 (6 bases). The CDR3 is made up of 16 amino acids. The V and J ends lost 7 bases and 4 bases respectively, with 23 bases between them. The germline V gene encodes CDR1 LNHDA and CDR2 SQIVND (reference sequence). The CDR3 bases are TGTGCCAGTACTCAAAGCAAGGGTATACAGGGATACGAGCAGTACTTC. Protein sequence: CASTQSKGIQGYEQYF.